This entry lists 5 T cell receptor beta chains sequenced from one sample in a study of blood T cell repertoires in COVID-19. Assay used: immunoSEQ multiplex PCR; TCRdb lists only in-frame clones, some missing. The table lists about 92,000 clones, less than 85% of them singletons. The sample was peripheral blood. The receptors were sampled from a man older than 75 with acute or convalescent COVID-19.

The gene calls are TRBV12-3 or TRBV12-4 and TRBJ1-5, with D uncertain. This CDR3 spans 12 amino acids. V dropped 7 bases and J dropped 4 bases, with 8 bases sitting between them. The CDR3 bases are TGTGCCAGCACCAATAGTAATCAGCCCCAGCATTTT. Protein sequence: CASTNSNQPQHF.

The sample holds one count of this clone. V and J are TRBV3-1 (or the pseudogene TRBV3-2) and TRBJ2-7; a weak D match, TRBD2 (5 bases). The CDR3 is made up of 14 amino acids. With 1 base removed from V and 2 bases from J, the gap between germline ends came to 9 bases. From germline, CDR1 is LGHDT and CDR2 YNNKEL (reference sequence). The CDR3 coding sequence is TGTGCCAGCAGCCAAGTCAGAGCGGCCTACGAGCAGTACTTC. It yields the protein CASSQVRAAYEQYF.

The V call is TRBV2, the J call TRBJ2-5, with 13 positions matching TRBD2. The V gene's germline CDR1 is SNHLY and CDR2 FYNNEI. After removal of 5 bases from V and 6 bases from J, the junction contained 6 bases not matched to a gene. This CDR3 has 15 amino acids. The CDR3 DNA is TGTGCCAGCAGTTATCCGGGACTAGCGGGGCAGACCCAGTACTTC. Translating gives CASSYPGLAGQTQYF.

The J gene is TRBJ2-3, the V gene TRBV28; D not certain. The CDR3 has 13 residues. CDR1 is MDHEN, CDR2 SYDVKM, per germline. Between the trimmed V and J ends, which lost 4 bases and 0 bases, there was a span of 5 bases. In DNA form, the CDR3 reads TGTGCCAGCAGTTCGACTAGCACAGATACGCAGTATTTT. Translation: CASSSTSTDTQYF.

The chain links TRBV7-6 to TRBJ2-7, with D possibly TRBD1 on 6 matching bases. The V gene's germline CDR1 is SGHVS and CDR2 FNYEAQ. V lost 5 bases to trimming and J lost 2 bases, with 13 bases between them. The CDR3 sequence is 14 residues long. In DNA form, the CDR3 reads TGTGCCAGCAGCCGTTTGACAGGACCCTACGAGCAGTACTTC. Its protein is CASSRLTGPYEQYF.